The clone carrying this T cell receptor beta chain was observed at least ten times. The sample is drawn from a study of molecular identifiers for immune sequencing clone quantification. Sorting was used to obtain naive CD8 T cells (CD8+CD4-CCR7+CD45RA+). TCRdb passed the PCR reads through MiXCR, listing each CDR3 protein once. Of more than 550,000 distinct CDR3 sequences detected, approximately 24% appear once; the ten largest clones hold 0.6% to 0.9%. The CDR3 totals 14 residues. Looked up from germline, CDR1 is MDHEN and CDR2 is SYDVKM. The ends were cut back, 6 bases at V and 7 bases at J, with 16 bases in the middle.

The receptor comes from a human donor in good health. Some libraries in this study had Jurkat cell RNA spiked in. The specimen sequenced was naive CD8+ T cells from blood, with Jurkat cell RNA spiked in. Described subset: FACS-sorted CD8+CD4-CCR7+CD45RA+ naive T cells. This chain links TRBV28 with TRBJ1-5, with a weak D call TRBD1 (6 bases). This CDR3 is CASSTPGVGQPQHF. In DNA, the CDR3 is TGTGCCAGCAGCACCCCAGGGGTCGGGCAGCCCCAGCATTTT.